These 6 T cell receptor beta chains share one sample of origin, sequenced in a study of human T cells and chemical hapten exposure (dated by TCRdb to 2020 to 2022). The time point label, as the study defines it: healthy volunteer bleed at 6 weeks. Total RNA was extracted from unfractionated whole blood that had been collected in Tempus Blood RNA tubes. Library method: RACE. The listed sequencing device is NextSeq 500. Using fastp at Q25 and MiXCR, TCRdb reprocessed the public reads and kept productive beta chains. When rows share a CDR3 protein, they turn into one entry using the most common DNA and genes. Counted in this sample were roughly 71,000 distinct CDR3 sequences; around 6.1% of them appeared once. The top ten clonotypes cover 3% to 4% of the sample. Material: whole blood. These receptor sequences come from a female donor in good health. Some clones in this sample may be carry-over from other donors' samples.

The chain has TRBV28 and TRBJ2-1; the D gene is possibly TRBD2 (6 bases). V dropped 2 bases and J dropped 0 bases, with 17 bases sitting between them. The CDR3 contains 18 residues. The V gene's germline CDR1 is MDHEN and CDR2 SYDVKM. The CDR3 sequence is CASSLIARTMSSYNEQFF. The CDR3 DNA sequence: TGTGCCAGCAGTTTAATCGCTAGGACTATGAGCTCCTACAATGAGCAGTTCTTC. Using reference TRBV28 and TRBJ2-1 for the parts outside the CDR3, the full variable domain is DVKVTQSSRYLVKRTGEKVFLECVQDMDHENMFWYRQDPGLGLRLIYFSYDVKMKEKGDIPEGYSVSREKKERFSLILESASTNQTSMYLCASSLIARTMSSYNEQFFGPGTRLTVL.

In its sample, this clonotype was seen many times. The chain combines TRBV20-1 with TRBJ2-3; 10 bases align to TRBD1. This CDR3 is 13 amino acids long. Trimming took 7 bases from V and 0 from J; bases not matched to a gene: 1. CDR1 DFQATT and CDR2 SNEGSKA come from the germline V gene (reference sequence). CDR3 sequence (DNA): TGCAGTGGGACAGGGGGGAGCACAGATACGCAGTATTTT. Encoded protein: CSGTGGSTDTQYF.

This clonotype was counted at least ten times. The rearrangement uses TRBV29-1 and TRBJ1-1; D gene ambiguous. From germline, CDR1 is SQVTM and CDR2 ANQGSEA. The CDR3 runs to 12 residues. Trimming pared 6 bases from V and 0 bases from J, leaving 8 bases between. The CDR3 region is CSVKSMNTEAFF. Here the CDR3 DNA reads TGCAGCGTGAAATCCATGAACACTGAAGCTTTCTTT.

In its sample, this clonotype was seen a few times. The chain uses TRBV5-1 and TRBJ2-5; D may correspond to TRBD1 or TRBD2 (5 bases each). V lost 4 bases and J 2 bases, leaving 12 bases between the germline ends. The CDR3 contains 14 residues. CDR1 and CDR2 (germline): SGHRS, YFSETQ. The CDR3 loop reads CASSPGPNQETQYF. The CDR3 nucleotides are TGCGCCAGCAGCCCGGGACCGAATCAAGAGACCCAGTACTTC.

The chain has TRBV4-3 and TRBJ1-1; D is unclear. The CDR3 consists of 14 residues. Trimming removed 1 base from V and 1 base from J, with 7 bases in between. Germline CDR1 and CDR2: LGHNA and YSLEER. The CDR3 region has the DNA TGCGCCAGCAGCCAAGGGGTTCAGAACACTGAAGCTTTCTTT. The encoded protein is CASSQGVQNTEAFF.

This clonotype was observed a few times. The V call is TRBV6-6, the J call TRBJ1-2; no clear D. CDR3 size: 14 residues. Germline V gene sequence: CDR1 MNHNY, CDR2 SVGAGI (reference sequence). Trimming pared 5 bases from V and 0 bases from J, leaving 10 bases between. CDR3 region: CASSRLSANYGYTF. In nucleotides, the CDR3 is TGTGCCAGCAGTCGGCTGTCAGCTAACTATGGCTACACCTTC.